This T cell receptor (beta chain) was sequenced during a study of PD-1 blockade in mismatch repair-deficient tumors. Three pembrolizumab responders had their TCRs sequenced. V was pared by 1 base and J by 8 bases, with 11 bases of the junction left unmatched. This CDR3 is 17 amino acids long. Germline V gene lookup returns CDR1 SGHNT and CDR2 YENEEA. Assay used: immunoSEQ multiplex PCR; TCRdb lists only in-frame clones, some missing. Of 95,000 to 150,000 clones listed, around 87% were seen once; the top ten hold roughly 14%. The source is an adult with mismatch repair-deficient cancer. The source material was peripheral blood, sampled 44 weeks after starting pembrolizumab. The chain is built from TRBV11-3 and TRBJ2-1; 10 nucleotides match TRBD2. The CDR3 reads CASSLGLAGDRNDEQFF. The DNA for the CDR3 is TGTGCCAGCAGCTTAGGGCTAGCGGGAGATCGCAACGATGAGCAGTTCTTC.